What follows describes a single T cell receptor (beta chain). What it binds is unknown. The record originates from a study of T-cell memory formation after mild COVID-19. V was trimmed by 5 bases and J by 4 bases, leaving 12 bases between them. This CDR3 has 14 residues. Germline V gene data show CDR1 as SGHTA and CDR2 as FQGNSA. Employing constant-segment primers, 5'RACE generated TCR alpha and TCR beta cDNA libraries bearing sample barcodes and UMIs. Using its own MiXCR run on the 5' RACE reads, TCRdb lists one record per CDR3 protein. The sample comprises fewer than 400,000 distinct CDR3 sequences, roughly 15% of which are singletons, and roughly 21% rests with the top ten. Study observations and caveats: The appearance of some responding clones in pre-infection memory suggested that cross-reactive memory joined. CD4+ contracting clones were mainly CM and EM; CD8+ ones, EMRA.

The sample consisted of PBMCs or a T cell subset sorted from them (not recorded which). The J gene is TRBJ1-3, the V gene TRBV7-2; D unresolved. The clonotype was recovered from a man between 18 and 29 years old who had mild COVID-19 (a few samples of this study predate the infection). Cell type and time point are not known. The CDR3 DNA follows: TGTGCCAGCAGCCTAGACACGCTAGGAAACACCATATATTTT. This gives the protein CASSLDTLGNTIYF.